The table lists the clone carrying this T cell receptor (beta chain) with a few counts. Amplification targeted TCR beta CDR3 regions from RNA transcripts. A set of HTBI primers served as the primers for a first-round RT-PCR of the TCR CDR3. TCRdb used MiXCR to reprocess the multiplex PCR reads, holding one entry per CDR3 protein. The data contain more than 500,000 distinct CDR3 sequences, 46% of them seen just once; the ten biggest clones take up around 19%. The record originates from a study of T cells in Graves' hyperthyroidism and ophthalmopathy. The sequence was obtained from an adult woman with Graves' disease, either hyperthyroidism or ophthalmopathy (not recorded which). The sample comprised peripheral blood or thyroid tissue (not recorded which).

The CDR3 reads CAIRGDSLNEKLFF. In DNA, the CDR3 is TGTGCCATCAGGGGGGACAGTTTGAATGAAAAACTGTTTTTT. This rearrangement joins TRBV10-3 to TRBJ1-4; 7 nucleotides match TRBD1. The CDR3 totals 14 residues. CDR1 ENHRY and CDR2 SYGVKD come from the germline V gene. Trimming removed 6 bases from V and 5 bases from J; junction bases left unmatched: 6.